The next 3 T cell receptor beta chains were all read from a single sample in a study of blood T cell repertoires in COVID-19. The table came from immunoSEQ multiplex PCR; TCRdb's copy has only in-frame clones and leaves some out. The sample records around 190,000 clones, 88% being singletons. Sequenced input: peripheral blood. Receptor source: a man in his fifties or sixties with COVID-19, enrolled during active disease.

In DNA, the CDR3 is TGCGCCAGCAGCCCAACAGGGGGCGCTTCCCATAATACCGATGCGCAGTATTTT. It specifies CASSPTGGASHNTDAQYF. The genes are TRBV5-1 and TRBJ2-3, with 9 bases aligning to TRBD1. CDR3 length: 18 residues. Per the germline V gene, CDR1 is SGHRS and CDR2 is YFSETQ. With 4 bases clipped from V and 10 bases from J, the junction kept 22 bases outside the gene matches.

The table lists this clone with a count of one. V gene TRBV5-1 combines with J gene TRBJ1-4, with D possibly being TRBD1 (6 bases). This CDR3 comprises 15 residues. The germline V gene has CDR1 SGHRS and CDR2 YFSETQ. The germline V and J ends were trimmed by 3 bases and 0 bases, with 9 bases remaining between them. DNA for the CDR3: TGCGCCAGCAGCTGGGACATCACAACTAATGAAAAACTGTTTTTT. It translates to CASSWDITTNEKLFF.

The rearrangement joins TRBV5-4 to TRBJ2-1; 11 positions agree with TRBD2. The V and J ends lost 2 bases and 9 bases, in that order; junction bases with no gene match: 7. The germline CDR1 and CDR2 sequences are SGHNT and YYREEE (reference sequence). The CDR3 spans 15 residues. The CDR3 nucleotides are TGTGCCAGCAGCTTTGAACTAGCGGGAGTAAGTGAGCAGTTCTTC. This codes for CASSFELAGVSEQFF.